The rows below give T cell receptor beta chains drawn from one sample of a study of T cell responses to AZD1222 COVID-19 vaccine. Sequenced by immunoSEQ multiplex PCR; TCRdb stores in-frame clones only, minus some. Of 160,000 or so clones listed, about nine tenths are singletons. The sequences come from peripheral blood, collected 28 days after the second AZD1222 dose. The receptors stem from an adult who received the AZD1222 COVID-19 vaccine. Both conserved end residues are part of each CDR3. The D gene is left open where the match is weak. The size of a clone is reported for some rows only, either as once, few or many, or as a class for expanded clones.

TRBJ2-5 TRBD2 TRBV7-6 15 - CASSLAGGRGETQYF TGTGCCAGCAGCTTAGCCGGCGGGAGGGGGGAGACCCAGTACTTC
TRBJ1-2 - TRBV6-5 13 few CASSYSLRDGYTF TGTGCCAGCAGTTACTCGTTAAGGGATGGCTACACCTTC
TRBJ2-6 TRBD1 TRBV5-1 19 - CASSWNDRASVSGANVLTF TGCGCCAGCAGCTGGAACGACAGGGCCTCTGTCTCTGGGGCCAACGTCCTGACTTTC
TRBJ2-3 - TRBV2 14 few CASRRDPGTDTQYF TGTGCCAGCAGAAGGGACCCAGGCACAGATACGCAGTATTTT
TRBJ2-1 TRBD2 TRBV30 12 - CAWRASGRTQFF TGTGCCTGGAGGGCTAGCGGGAGGACGCAGTTCTTC
TRBJ1-5 TRBD1 TRBV19 15 - CASAVGTGFNQPQHF TGTGCCAGTGCTGTTGGGACAGGATTTAATCAGCCCCAGCATTTT
TRBJ1-5 TRBD1 TRBV19 14 many CASADRGSNQPQHF TGTGCCAGTGCGGACAGGGGTAGCAATCAGCCCCAGCATTTT
TRBJ1-1 - TRBV9 13 - CASSVDTNTEAFF TGTGCCAGCAGCGTAGATACGAACACTGAAGCTTTCTTT
TRBJ2-1 TRBD2 TRBV6-2/TRBV6-3 15 - CASSSSGTSGIRQFF TGTGCCAGCAGTTCCTCCGGGACTAGCGGGATCAGGCAGTTCTTC
TRBJ1-2 - TRBV19 15 - CASSISGGLRYGYTF TGTGCCAGTAGTATATCGGGCGGCCTAAGGTATGGCTACACCTTC
TRBJ1-4 - TRBV3-1/TRBV3-2 13 - CASSQGGNEKLFF TGTGCCAGCAGCCAAGGGGGTAATGAAAAACTGTTTTTT
TRBJ2-2 - TRBV5-4 16 - CASSRRGGMNTGELFF TGTGCCAGCAGCAGACGGGGCGGGATGAACACCGGGGAGCTGTTTTTT
TRBJ1-5 TRBD1 TRBV6-2/TRBV6-3 17 once CASSYLSGGRRDQPQHF TGTGCCAGCAGTTACCTATCAGGGGGAAGACGGGATCAGCCCCAGCATTTT
TRBJ2-2 - TRBV18 14 - CASSPLKDSGELFF TGTGCCAGCTCACCACTCAAGGACTCCGGGGAGCTGTTTTTT
TRBJ2-1 - TRBV19 12 - CASSTASNEQFF TGTGCCAGTAGTACCGCCAGCAATGAGCAGTTCTTC
TRBJ2-3 - TRBV5-1 15 - CASSFRGVGTDTQYF TGCGCCAGCAGCTTTCGTGGGGTTGGCACAGATACGCAGTATTTT
TRBJ1-1 TRBD1 TRBV29-1 16 - CSATTGTGGSETEAFF TGCAGCGCCACAACCGGGACAGGGGGCTCTGAGACTGAAGCTTTCTTT
TRBJ2-3 - TRBV6-5 13 - CASAEGEGILQYF TGTGCCAGCGCTGAGGGGGAGGGGATACTGCAGTATTTT
TRBJ2-5 - TRBV9 18 - CASSVSPAAARPQETQYF TGTGCCAGCAGCGTAAGCCCCGCCGCGGCAAGACCCCAAGAGACCCAGTACTTC
TRBJ2-2 - TRBV2 15 - CASRSLWGGAGELFF TGTGCCAGCAGGTCTCTGTGGGGAGGCGCCGGGGAGCTGTTTTTT
TRBJ2-3 - TRBV15 13 once CATTKPGTDTQYF TGTGCCACCACCAAACCGGGCACAGATACGCAGTATTTT
TRBJ1-3 - TRBV24-1 19 - CATSDSYYPGTLSGNTIYF TGTGCCACCAGTGATTCATACTACCCAGGAACTCTCTCTGGAAACACCATATATTTT
TRBJ1-2 - TRBV7-2 14 - CASSLSAGNGGYTF TGTGCCAGCAGCTTATCTGCGGGGAACGGTGGCTACACCTTC
TRBJ1-5 - TRBV19 15 few CASSIGGMSNQPQHF TGTGCCAGTAGTATAGGAGGGATGAGCAATCAGCCCCAGCATTTT
TRBJ2-7 - TRBV6-1 12 - CASSEARYEQYF TGTGCCAGCAGTGAAGCGCGCTACGAGCAGTACTTC
TRBJ1-1 - TRBV19 15 few CASIITGTGNTEAFF TGTGCCAGTATTATTACCGGGACGGGAAACACTGAAGCTTTCTTT
TRBJ1-2 - TRBV7-3 13 - CASSPSDLPPYTF TGTGCCAGCAGCCCATCGGACCTCCCTCCGTACACCTTC
TRBJ2-6 - TRBV28 16 - CASSLASRGGANVLTF TGTGCCAGCAGTTTAGCTTCCCGTGGTGGGGCCAACGTCCTGACTTTC
TRBJ2-2 - TRBV30 14 - CAWSLGGKIGELFF TGTGCCTGGAGTTTGGGGGGCAAGATCGGGGAGCTGTTTTTT
TRBJ1-2 TRBD1 TRBV5-4 13 - CASSLNRGHGYTF TGTGCCAGCAGCTTGAACAGGGGGCACGGCTACACCTTC
TRBJ1-1 - TRBV6-2/TRBV6-3 16 - CASSQRGETGNTEAFF TGTGCCAGCAGCCAAAGGGGGGAGACAGGGAACACTGAAGCTTTCTTT
TRBJ1-6 - TRBV6-4 14 - CASSDSWGNSPLHF TGTGCCAGCAGTGACAGTTGGGGGAATTCACCCCTCCACTTT
TRBJ1-2 - TRBV6-2/TRBV6-3 14 - CASSTNGPNYGYTF TGTGCCAGCAGCACTAATGGCCCTAACTATGGCTACACCTTC
TRBJ1-2 TRBD1 TRBV14 15 - CASSPPTGINYGYTF TGTGCCAGCAGCCCTCCGACAGGGATAAACTATGGCTACACCTTC
TRBJ1-4 - TRBV24-1 16 once CATSDSHPDKREKLFF TGTGCCACCAGTGATTCTCACCCAGACAAACGGGAAAAACTGTTTTTT
TRBJ2-1 - TRBV29-1 10 - CSVVTWEQFF TGCAGCGTAGTGACTTGGGAGCAGTTCTTC
TRBJ2-1 - TRBV7-9 13 - CASSLAVHNEQFF TGTGCCAGCAGCTTAGCAGTTCACAATGAGCAGTTCTTC
TRBJ1-1 TRBD1 TRBV28 17 - CASSSAGTGGRETEAFF TGTGCCAGCAGTTCAGCCGGGACAGGGGGCCGGGAAACTGAAGCTTTCTTT
TRBJ2-3 - TRBV9 15 - CASSVGGRSTDTQYF TGTGCCAGCAGCGTAGGAGGGAGGTCCACAGATACGCAGTATTTT
TRBJ1-1 - TRBV10-3 12 few CAISDSDTEAFF TGTGCCATCAGTGACTCGGACACTGAAGCTTTCTTT
TRBJ1-5 - TRBV10-2 12 - CASSARAQPQHF TGCGCCAGCAGCGCCAGGGCTCAGCCCCAGCATTTT
TRBJ1-2 - TRBV5-1 13 - CASSLESFGRYTF TGCGCCAGCAGCTTGGAGAGCTTCGGACGCTACACCTTC
TRBJ2-2 - TRBV18 14 - CASSSQGQTGELFF TGTGCCAGCTCATCCCAGGGACAAACCGGGGAGCTGTTTTTT
TRBJ1-1 TRBD1 TRBV30 13 - CACTGQGKGEAFF TGTGCCTGCACAGGACAGGGGAAGGGTGAAGCTTTCTTT
TRBJ2-1 TRBD2 TRBV28 17 - CASSILGTSGRHNEQFF TGTGCCAGCAGTATACTCGGGACTAGCGGAAGACACAATGAGCAGTTCTTC
TRBJ2-2 TRBD1 TRBV5-4 17 - CASSLRQGAWNTGELFF TGTGCCAGCAGCTTACGACAGGGGGCGTGGAACACCGGGGAGCTGTTTTTT
TRBJ1-1 TRBD1 TRBV7-2 15 - CASSPQTGIGTEAFF TGTGCCAGCAGCCCCCAGACAGGGATAGGGACTGAAGCTTTCTTT